This T cell receptor beta chain was observed in a study of human T cells and chemical hapten exposure. This clonotype was seen only a few times. Noted time point: pre-sensitization, week 0. Regarding treatment: therapeutic diphenylcyclopropenone sensitization with weekly scalp DPC. The germline gives CDR1 DFQATT, CDR2 SNEGSKA (reference sequence). CDR3 length: 17 amino acids. Deletions cut 0 bases from V and 4 bases from J, with 21 bases between. Per the original data handling: Sampled TCR counts reached a median of 95,638 per sample, with values ranging from 23,224 to 690,600. TCRdb re-analysed the RACE reads in MiXCR, keeping a single row per CDR3 protein. These V and J calls derive from TCRdb rather than the authors' analysis. The sample carries fewer than 300,000 distinct CDR3 sequences, roughly 7.4% recorded once.

The sequenced sample was whole blood, obtained in connection with sensitization to the hapten diphenylcyclopropenone (DPC). The rearrangement links TRBV20-1 to TRBJ1-2, with D perhaps matching TRBD1 (5 bases). The receptor was isolated from a man aged 18 to 30 with alopecia areata. Some clones in this sample may be carry-over from other donors' samples. The CDR3 nucleotides read TGCAGTGCTAGAGAATTGGGGCAGGGCGTGGTATCCTATGGCTACACCTTC. Protein: CSARELGQGVVSYGYTF.